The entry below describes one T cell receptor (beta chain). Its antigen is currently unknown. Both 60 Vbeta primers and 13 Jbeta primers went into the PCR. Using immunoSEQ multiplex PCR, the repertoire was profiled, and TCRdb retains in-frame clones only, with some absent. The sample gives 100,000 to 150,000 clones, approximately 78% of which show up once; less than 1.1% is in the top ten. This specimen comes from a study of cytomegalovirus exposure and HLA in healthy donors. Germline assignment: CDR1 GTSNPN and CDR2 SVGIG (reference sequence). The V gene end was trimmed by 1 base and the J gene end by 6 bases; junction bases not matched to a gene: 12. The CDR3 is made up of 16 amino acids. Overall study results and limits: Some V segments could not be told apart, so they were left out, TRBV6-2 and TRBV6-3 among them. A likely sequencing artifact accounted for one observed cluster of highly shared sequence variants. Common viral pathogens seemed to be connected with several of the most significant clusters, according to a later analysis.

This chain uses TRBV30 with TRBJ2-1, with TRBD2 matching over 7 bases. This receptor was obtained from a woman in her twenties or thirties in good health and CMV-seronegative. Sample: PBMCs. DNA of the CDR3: TGTGCCTGGAGTGCCCCCGGGGGGATCTTTCGCAATGAGCAGTTCTTC. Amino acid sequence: CAWSAPGGIFRNEQFF.